One sample yielded the 3 T cell receptor beta chains listed below, sequenced in a study of blood T cells in healthy people across ages. A second 7 to 11 cycle PCR used barcoded and J-beta primers. TCRdb ran MiXCR on the 5' RACE reads and lists one entry per CDR3 protein. The data show approximately 490,000 distinct CDR3 sequences, around 24% seen once. Another study also made use of these data, one on T cells of mothers and their children.

The specimen sequenced was blood. These receptors came from a boy under 18 in good health.

This clonotype has a handful of counts. Likely a read error: the CDR3 ends without its conserved phenylalanine or tryptophan. This chain links TRBV24-1 with TRBJ1-1; tentatively, D is TRBD1 (6 bases). The CDR3 is 13 residues long. In germline, CDR1 is KGHDR, CDR2 SFDVKD. Trimming stripped 7 bases from V and 1 base from J, with 9 bases between. CDR3 in DNA: TGTGCCACCAGGGAGGGACAGAACACTGAAGCTTTCTCT. It specifies CATREGQNTEAFS.

This chain links TRBV6-2 or TRBV6-3 with TRBJ2-5; D ambiguous. Judging by the DNA end, TRBJ2-1 fits better; the J call may be wrong. Germline V gene lookup returns CDR1 MNHEY and CDR2 SVGEGT. This CDR3 has 11 residues. The CDR3 spells CASTNGNEQFF. CDR3 DNA sequence: TGTGCCAGCACAAATGGCAATGAGCAGTTCTTC.

V usage is TRBV14 and J usage is TRBJ2-2; D gene ambiguous. Germline V gene sequence: CDR1 SGHDN, CDR2 FVKESK. V lost 2 bases to trimming and J lost 6 bases, with 7 bases between them. The CDR3 length is 13 residues. CDR3 residues: CASSQLYPGELFF. Here the CDR3 DNA reads TGTGCCAGCAGCCAATTGTATCCCGGGGAGCTGTTTTTT.